What follows describes a single TCR beta chain. Antigen specificity is unknown. Different DNA sequences within this sample yield the same CDR3. Among the donors, all were healthy bone marrow donors. This sample is drawn from a study of cytomegalovirus exposure and HLA in healthy donors. Study-wide points: What was likely a sequencing artifact was a cluster of highly shared sequence variants.

Primers: 60 Vbeta forward and 13 Jbeta reverse. Profiled with immunoSEQ multiplex PCR; TCRdb holds only in-frame clones, not every one. The repertoire consists of 150,000 to 200,000 clones, with around 79% occurring once and the leading ten covering nearly 0.4%. CDR3 length equals 15 residues. V was clipped by 0 bases and J by 6 bases, with 13 bases between them. The germline V gene encodes CDR1 SGHKS and CDR2 YYEKEE (reference sequence). The sample was PBMCs. The chain employs TRBV5-5 and TRBJ1-5; D possibly corresponds to TRBD1 (5 bases). The sequence came from a male donor in good health and CMV-seropositive. This CDR3 reads CASSLVGQGGQPQHF. The CDR3, as DNA: TGTGCCAGCAGCTTGGTTGGGCAGGGTGGTCAGCCCCAGCATTTT.